A single sample gave rise to the 20 T cell receptor beta chains below, sequenced in a study of breast tumors, draining lymph nodes, adjacent tissues. Axillary draining lymph nodes of breast cancer patients supplied the node samples. Via MiXCR, TCRdb re-called the multiplex PCR reads, giving one row per CDR3 protein. The repertoire holds about 150,000 distinct CDR3 sequences, around 22% seen once, with roughly 2.5% in the top ten. Sequencing input: axillary lymph node tissue. These receptors were collected from a female donor with breast cancer. Some clones in this sample may be carry-over from other donors' samples.

This clonotype came up many times. The chain carries TRBV2 and TRBJ1-5; 8 bases fit TRBD1. The V gene's germline CDR1 is SNHLY and CDR2 FYNNEI. This CDR3 region has 16 residues. The J segment lost 0 bases and the V segment lost 5 bases, leaving 6 bases of the junction unmatched. The CDR3 DNA follows: TGTGCCAGCAGTCGGGACAGGACGAATAGCAATCAGCCCCAGCATTTT. It is translated as CASSRDRTNSNQPQHF.

This clonotype was counted ten times or more. The chain employs TRBV15 and TRBJ2-3; D is possibly TRBD2 (5 bases). Trimming cost V 1 base and J 0 bases, with 11 bases left between them. CDR1 and CDR2 from the germline V gene are LNHNV and YYDKDF (reference sequence). This CDR3 has 16 amino acids. CDR3 bases: TGTGCCACCAGCAGAGGCCCGCGGGCCAGCACAGATACGCAGTATTTT. Protein: CATSRGPRASTDTQYF.

This clonotype came up many times. The chain carries TRBV5-1 and TRBJ2-1; 10 nucleotides match TRBD1. The V and J ends lost 0 bases and 9 bases, in that order; junction bases with no gene match: 6. Germline V gene sequence: CDR1 SGHRS, CDR2 YFSETQ. The CDR3 loop spans 15 amino acids. DNA for the CDR3: TGCGCCAGCAGCTTGGGACAGGGGGCGGCTGGTGAGCAGTTCTTC. It codes for CASSLGQGAAGEQFF.

A single count supports this clonotype. A much bigger clone sits one base away, suggesting this may be a read error. The chain is built from TRBV6-8 and TRBJ2-1; D perhaps matches TRBD1 (5 bases). The CDR3 is made up of 16 amino acids. CDR1 is MNHGY, CDR2 SAAAGT, per germline. Trimming cost V 6 bases and J 5 bases, with 20 bases left between them. CDR3 region: CASRDLGHGAHNEQFF. The CDR3 DNA reads as TGTGCCAGCAGAGACCTAGGACATGGGGCACACAATGAGCAGTTCTTC.

The chain combines TRBV30 with TRBJ1-5; no clear D gene. The CDR3 loop spans 13 amino acids. The germline V gene has CDR1 GTSNPN and CDR2 SVGIG (reference sequence). The V end lost 1 base, the J end lost 0 bases, and 4 bases lay between the germline ends. This chain's CDR3 is CAWSAGSNQPQHF. CDR3 in DNA: TGTGCCTGGAGTGCAGGTAGCAATCAGCCCCAGCATTTT. The whole variable domain, filled in from reference TRBV30 and TRBJ1-5, reads SQTIHQWPATLVQPVGSPLSLECTVEGTSNPNLYWYRQAAGRGLQLLFYSVGIGQISSEVPQNLSASRPQDRQFILSSKKLLLSDSGFYLCAWSAGSNQPQHFGDGTRLSIL.

This clonotype was seen a few times. V is TRBV20-1 and J is TRBJ2-3, with D perhaps given as TRBD1 or TRBD2 (5 bases each). Germline CDR1 and CDR2: DFQATT and SNEGSKA (reference sequence). The CDR3 runs to 12 residues. Deletions cut 5 bases from V and 6 bases from J, with 12 bases between. CDR3 sequence reads: CSAPTGADTQYF. The DNA for the CDR3 is TGCAGTGCTCCAACCGGGGCGGATACGCAGTATTTT.

As for this clonotype: This may stem from a read error, because a much larger clone lies one nucleotide away. This chain's CDR3 is CASSPELAASSYNEQSF. The CDR3 bases are TGTGCCAGCAGCCCAGAACTAGCGGCGAGCTCCTACAATGAGCAGTCCTTC. The rearrangement links TRBV5-6 to TRBJ2-1; 8 nucleotides align to TRBD2. The germline CDR1 and CDR2 sequences are SGHDT and YYEEEE. The CDR3 is 17 residues long.

This clonotype was counted ten times or more. V is TRBV4-1 and J is TRBJ2-7; 13 bases map to TRBD2. Per germline, CDR1 MGHRA and CDR2 YSYEKL. The CDR3 totals 15 residues. V lost 3 bases to trimming and J lost 4 bases; unmatched junction nucleotides: 3. The CDR3: CASSHTSGRGYEQYF. DNA for the CDR3: TGCGCCAGCAGCCACACTAGCGGGAGGGGGTACGAGCAGTACTTC.

Many counts were recorded for this clonotype. The gene calls are TRBV7-9 and TRBJ2-1; 15 nucleotides match TRBD2. Per germline, CDR1 SEHNR and CDR2 FQNEAQ (reference sequence). The J segment lost 7 bases and the V segment lost 7 bases, leaving 8 bases of the junction unmatched. CDR3 length equals 16 residues. The CDR3 is CASTRGLAGGWNEQFF. The DNA for the CDR3 is TGTGCCAGCACCCGCGGACTAGCGGGAGGGTGGAATGAGCAGTTCTTC.

On this clonotype: Relative to the germline gene, one junction end is altered; a read error may explain this. The V gene is TRBV10-3, the J gene TRBJ1-4; D is undetermined. This CDR3 is built from 15 residues. Germline lookup yields CDR1 ENHRY and CDR2 SYGVKD. The CDR3 DNA reads TGTGCCATCAGGGCAGGCGCCGCAACTAATGAAAAACCGTTTTTT. This gives the protein CAIRAGAATNEKPFF.

In this sample, this clonotype turned up many times. This chain joins TRBV20-1 and TRBJ2-7, with 8 positions matching TRBD2. Germline CDR1 reads DFQATT; CDR2 reads SNEGSKA (reference sequence). The CDR3 contains 14 residues. The V segment lost 6 bases and the J segment 5 bases; nucleotides outside the gene matches: 12. DNA of the CDR3: TGCAGTGCAGCCACTAGCGGATACGTCGACGAGCAGTACTTC. Translated, it gives CSAATSGYVDEQYF.

The sample holds one count of this clonotype. The rearrangement uses TRBV2 and TRBJ2-5, with 12 bases fitting TRBD2. V lost 6 bases, J lost 2 bases, and 4 bases stayed unmatched. This CDR3 is 15 amino acids long. The germline CDR1 and CDR2 sequences are SNHLY and FYNNEI. The CDR3 here is CASRAGLAGQETQYF. For the CDR3, the DNA is TGTGCCAGCAGAGCAGGACTAGCGGGACAAGAGACCCAGTACTTC.

For this clonotype: It may be a read error: a sequence one base away is much more abundant. V and J are TRBV5-1 and TRBJ2-2; 8 bases line up with TRBD2. CDR3 length: 16 amino acids. Germline CDR1 is SGHRS and CDR2 is YFSETQ. J lost 4 bases, V lost 1 base, and 6 bases had no gene match. The CDR3 DNA sequence: TGCGCCAGCAGCTTGACCCTAGCGGGCCCCACCGGGGAGCTGTTTTTT. It encodes CASSLTLAGPTGELFF.

A remark on this clonotype: A much larger clone lies one base from this, so it may be a read error. The V and J genes are TRBV6-1 and TRBJ1-5; D call uncertain. CDR3 size: 16 residues. V dropped 5 bases and J dropped 2 bases, with 16 bases sitting between them. Germline CDR1 reads MNHNS; CDR2 reads SASEGT. CDR3 region: CASSYFPAGGNQPQHF. DNA for the CDR3: TGTGCCAGCAGTTACTTCCCGGCAGGTGGCAATCAGCCCCAGCATTTT.

There are many counts of this clonotype. The rearrangement uses TRBV24-1 and TRBJ2-5; either TRBD1 or TRBD2 may supply D (5 bases each). There are 15 residues in the CDR3. V dropped 4 bases and J dropped 0 bases, with 11 bases sitting between them. Germline V CDR1 and CDR2: KGHDR, SFDVKD. CDR3 residues: CATSEGRRYQETQYF. CDR3 bases: TGTGCCACCAGTGAGGGACGCAGGTACCAAGAGACCCAGTACTTC.

In this sample, this clonotype turned up many times. The V gene is TRBV6-2 or TRBV6-3, the J gene TRBJ2-7; D unclear. Germline-derived CDR1 and CDR2 are MNHEY and SVGEGT. This CDR3 is 14 amino acids long. V was cut by 7 bases and J by 2 bases, with 15 bases left in between. The CDR3 DNA follows: TGTGCCAGCATCAACGGTGGCGGAACCTACGAGCAGTACTTC. Its protein is CASINGGGTYEQYF.

This clonotype was seen at least ten times. The chain joins TRBV6-5 to TRBJ2-3; D is perhaps TRBD1 or TRBD2 (5 bases each). Per germline, CDR1 MNHEY and CDR2 SVGAGI. With 6 bases removed from V and 0 bases from J, the gap between germline ends came to 13 bases. The CDR3 runs 15 residues. The CDR3 DNA follows: TGTGCCAGCAGAACGGGACGGATTAGCACAGATACGCAGTATTTT. It translates to CASRTGRISTDTQYF.

There are many counts of this clonotype. V gene TRBV5-1 combines with J gene TRBJ1-3, with TRBD1 identical over 7 bases. The V and J ends lost 3 bases and 0 bases, in that order; junction bases with no gene match: 3. The germline V gene encodes CDR1 SGHRS and CDR2 YFSETQ. The CDR3 consists of 15 residues. CDR3 nucleotides: TGCGCCAGCAGCTCGACAGGGAACTCTGGAAACACCATATATTTT. It is translated as CASSSTGNSGNTIYF. Full variable domain (remainder filled in from reference TRBV5-1 and TRBJ1-3): KAGVTQTPRYLIKTRGQQVTLSCSPISGHRSVSWYQQTPGQGLQFLFEYFSETQRNKGNFPGRFSGRQFSNSRSEMNVSTLELGDSALYLCASSSTGNSGNTIYFGEGSWLTVV.

To note about this clonotype: A read error is possible here, since a much larger clone lies one base away. This rearrangement joins TRBV7-2 to TRBJ2-7; D not certain. Between the trimmed V and J ends, which lost 5 bases and 2 bases, there was a span of 13 bases. CDR1 is SGHTA, CDR2 FQGNSA, per germline. This CDR3 has 14 residues. The DNA for the CDR3 is TGTGCCAGCAGCAAAGACGTGAGCCCCTACGAGCAGTACTTC. Residues: CASSKDVSPYEQYF.

This chain uses TRBV7-2 with TRBJ2-3; TRBD2 agrees at 8 bases. CDR3 size: 16 residues. V was clipped by 1 base and J by 5 bases; unmatched bases: 8. Looked up from germline, CDR1 is SGHTA and CDR2 is FQGNSA. CDR3 amino acids: CASSLVGPGGRDTQYF. The CDR3 DNA sequence: TGTGCCAGCAGCTTAGTAGGGCCGGGAGGGCGAGATACGCAGTATTTT.